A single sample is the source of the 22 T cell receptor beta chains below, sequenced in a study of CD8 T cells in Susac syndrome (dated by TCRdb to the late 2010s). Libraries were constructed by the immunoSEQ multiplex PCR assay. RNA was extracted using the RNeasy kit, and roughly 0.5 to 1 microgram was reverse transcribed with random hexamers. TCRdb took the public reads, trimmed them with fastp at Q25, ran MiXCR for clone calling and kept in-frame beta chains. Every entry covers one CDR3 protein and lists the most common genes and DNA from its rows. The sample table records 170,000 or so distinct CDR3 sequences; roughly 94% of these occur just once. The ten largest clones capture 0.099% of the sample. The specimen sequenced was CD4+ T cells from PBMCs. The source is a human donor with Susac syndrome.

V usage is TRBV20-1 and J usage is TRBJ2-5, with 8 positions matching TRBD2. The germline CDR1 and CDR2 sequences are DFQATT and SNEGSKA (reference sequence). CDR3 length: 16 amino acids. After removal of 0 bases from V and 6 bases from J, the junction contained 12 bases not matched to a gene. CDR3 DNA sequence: TGCAGTGCTAGAGATCTCGAGCGGGAGTCACTGAAGACCCAGTACTTC. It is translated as CSARDLERESLKTQYF.

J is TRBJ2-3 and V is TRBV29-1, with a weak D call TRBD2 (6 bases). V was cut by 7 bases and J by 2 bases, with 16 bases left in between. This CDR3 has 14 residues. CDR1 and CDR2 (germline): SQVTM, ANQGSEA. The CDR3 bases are TGCAGCGCTCAAGGGACTTCCGACACAGATACGCAGTATTTT. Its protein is CSAQGTSDTDTQYF.

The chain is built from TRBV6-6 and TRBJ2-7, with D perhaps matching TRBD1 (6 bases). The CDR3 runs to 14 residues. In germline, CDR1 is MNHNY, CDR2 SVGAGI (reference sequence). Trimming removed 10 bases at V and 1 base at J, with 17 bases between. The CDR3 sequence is CATNGRGWSYEQYF. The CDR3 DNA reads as TGTGCCACCAACGGTAGGGGGTGGTCCTACGAGCAGTACTTC.

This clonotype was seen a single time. The CDR3 DNA follows: TGCAGCGTTAGAGGAGGGACTAGCGGTAGCACAGATACGCAGTATTTT. Its translation: CSVRGGTSGSTDTQYF. V is TRBV29-1 and J is TRBJ2-3, with 11 bases identical to TRBD2. This CDR3 contains 16 residues. The germline V gene encodes CDR1 SQVTM and CDR2 ANQGSEA. V gave up 5 bases and J gave up 0 bases; unmatched junction bases: 7.

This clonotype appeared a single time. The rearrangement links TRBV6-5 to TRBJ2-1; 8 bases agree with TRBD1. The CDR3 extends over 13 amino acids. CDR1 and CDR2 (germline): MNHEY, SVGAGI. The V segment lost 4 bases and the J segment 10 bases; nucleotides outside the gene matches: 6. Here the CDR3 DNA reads TGTGCCAGCAGTTTGCAGGGGGCAGACGAGCAGTTCTTC. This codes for CASSLQGADEQFF.

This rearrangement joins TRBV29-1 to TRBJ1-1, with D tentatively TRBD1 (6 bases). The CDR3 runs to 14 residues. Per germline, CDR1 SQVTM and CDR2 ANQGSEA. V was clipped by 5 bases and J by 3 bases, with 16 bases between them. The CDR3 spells CSVIRDTGDTEAFF. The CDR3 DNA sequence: TGCAGCGTTATCCGGGACACTGGGGACACTGAAGCTTTCTTT.

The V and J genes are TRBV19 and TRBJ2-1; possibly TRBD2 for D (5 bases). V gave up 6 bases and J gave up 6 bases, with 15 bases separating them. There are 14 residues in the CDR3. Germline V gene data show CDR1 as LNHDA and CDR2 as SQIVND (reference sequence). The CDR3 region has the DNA TGTGCCAGTAGCCGAGCGGAGGAAATCAATGAGCAGTTCTTC. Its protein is CASSRAEEINEQFF.

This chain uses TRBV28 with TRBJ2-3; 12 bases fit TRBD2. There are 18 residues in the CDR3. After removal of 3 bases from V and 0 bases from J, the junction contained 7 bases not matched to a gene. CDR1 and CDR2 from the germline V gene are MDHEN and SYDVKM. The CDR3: CASSFGSSGRGSTDTQYF. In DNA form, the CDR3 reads TGTGCCAGCAGTTTCGGGTCTAGCGGGAGGGGAAGCACAGATACGCAGTATTTT. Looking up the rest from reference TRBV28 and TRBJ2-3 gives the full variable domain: DVKVTQSSRYLVKRTGEKVFLECVQDMDHENMFWYRQDPGLGLRLIYFSYDVKMKEKGDIPEGYSVSREKKERFSLILESASTNQTSMYLCASSFGSSGRGSTDTQYFGPGTRLTVL.

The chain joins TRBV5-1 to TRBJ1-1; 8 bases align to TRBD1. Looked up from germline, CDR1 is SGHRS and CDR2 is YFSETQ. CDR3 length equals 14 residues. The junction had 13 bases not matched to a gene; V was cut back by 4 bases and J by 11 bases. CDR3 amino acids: CASSLDRASPQAFF. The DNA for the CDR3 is TGCGCCAGCAGCCTGGACAGGGCATCTCCCCAGGCTTTCTTT.

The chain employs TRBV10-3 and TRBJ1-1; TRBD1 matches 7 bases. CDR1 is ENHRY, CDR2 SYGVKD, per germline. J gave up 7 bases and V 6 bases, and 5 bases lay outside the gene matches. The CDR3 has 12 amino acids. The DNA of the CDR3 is TGTGCCATCAGCCAAGGGGGCGGTGAAGCTTTCTTT. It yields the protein CAISQGGGEAFF.

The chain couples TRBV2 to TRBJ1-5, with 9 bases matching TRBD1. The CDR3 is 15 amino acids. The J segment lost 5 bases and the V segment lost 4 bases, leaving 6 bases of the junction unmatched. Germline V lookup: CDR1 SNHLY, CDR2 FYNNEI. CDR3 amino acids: CASSAGTGQDQPQHF. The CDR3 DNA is TGTGCCAGCAGTGCGGGGACAGGGCAAGATCAGCCCCAGCATTTT.

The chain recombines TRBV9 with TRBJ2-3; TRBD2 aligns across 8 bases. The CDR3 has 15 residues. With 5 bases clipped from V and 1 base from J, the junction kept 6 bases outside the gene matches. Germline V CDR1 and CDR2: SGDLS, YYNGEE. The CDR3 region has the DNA TGTGCCAGCAGTGTCGCGGGGGGCCGCACAGATACGCAGTATTTT. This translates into CASSVAGGRTDTQYF.

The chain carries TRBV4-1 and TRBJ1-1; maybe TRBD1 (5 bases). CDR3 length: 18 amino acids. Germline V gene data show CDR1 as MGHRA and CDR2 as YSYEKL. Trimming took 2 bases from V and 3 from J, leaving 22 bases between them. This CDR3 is CASSQKRAAGRGDTEAFF. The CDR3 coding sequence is TGCGCCAGCAGCCAAAAGAGGGCGGCAGGGAGAGGGGACACTGAAGCTTTCTTT.

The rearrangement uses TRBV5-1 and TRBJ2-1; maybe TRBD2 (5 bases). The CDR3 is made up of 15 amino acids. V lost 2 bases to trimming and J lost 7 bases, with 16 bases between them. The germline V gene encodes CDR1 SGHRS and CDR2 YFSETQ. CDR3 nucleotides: TGCGCCAGCAGCTTTGATGGGAGAAAGAGGAATGAGCAGTTCTTC. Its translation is CASSFDGRKRNEQFF.

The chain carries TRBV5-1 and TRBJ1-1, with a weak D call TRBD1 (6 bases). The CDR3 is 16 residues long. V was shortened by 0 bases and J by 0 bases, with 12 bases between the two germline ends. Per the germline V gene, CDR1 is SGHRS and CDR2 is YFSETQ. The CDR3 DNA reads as TGCGCCAGCAGCTTGGTTGGGGGGCACCTGAACACTGAAGCTTTCTTT. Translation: CASSLVGGHLNTEAFF.

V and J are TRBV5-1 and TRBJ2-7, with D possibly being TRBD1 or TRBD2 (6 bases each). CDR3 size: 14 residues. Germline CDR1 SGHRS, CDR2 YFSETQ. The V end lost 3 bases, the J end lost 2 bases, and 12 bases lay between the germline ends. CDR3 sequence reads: CASSWRDTTYEQYF. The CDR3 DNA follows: TGCGCCAGCAGCTGGCGGGACACTACCTACGAGCAGTACTTC. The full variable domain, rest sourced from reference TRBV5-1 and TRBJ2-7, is KAGVTQTPRYLIKTRGQQVTLSCSPISGHRSVSWYQQTPGQGLQFLFEYFSETQRNKGNFPGRFSGRQFSNSRSEMNVSTLELGDSALYLCASSWRDTTYEQYFGPGTRLTVT.

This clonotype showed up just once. The CDR3 spells CASSGGQGTDTQYF. The CDR3 DNA reads TGTGCCAGCAGCGGGGGACAGGGCACAGATACGCAGTATTTT. V and J are TRBV7-2 and TRBJ2-3, with 8 bases lining up with TRBD1. CDR3 length equals 14 residues. The ends lost 5 bases at V and 1 base at J; junction bases unmatched: 2. CDR1 and CDR2 (germline): SGHTA, FQGNSA.

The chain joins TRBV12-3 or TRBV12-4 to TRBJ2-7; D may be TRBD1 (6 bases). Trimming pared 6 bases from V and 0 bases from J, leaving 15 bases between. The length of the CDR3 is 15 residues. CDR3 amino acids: CASSLDRTRSYEQYF. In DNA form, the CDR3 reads TGTGCCAGCAGCCTGGACAGAACACGCTCCTACGAGCAGTACTTC.

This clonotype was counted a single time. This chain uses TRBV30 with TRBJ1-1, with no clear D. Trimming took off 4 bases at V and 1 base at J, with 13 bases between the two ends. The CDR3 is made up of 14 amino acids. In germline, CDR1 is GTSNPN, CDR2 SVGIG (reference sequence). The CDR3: CAWKPRVRNTEAFF. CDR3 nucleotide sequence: TGTGCCTGGAAGCCCCGGGTGAGGAACACTGAAGCTTTCTTT.

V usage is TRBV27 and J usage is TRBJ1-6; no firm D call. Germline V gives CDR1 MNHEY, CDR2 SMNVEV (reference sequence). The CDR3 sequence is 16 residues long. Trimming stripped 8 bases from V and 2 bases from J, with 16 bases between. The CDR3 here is CASCSDRTTYNSPLHF. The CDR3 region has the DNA TGTGCCAGCTGCAGTGACCGAACGACCTATAATTCACCCCTCCACTTT.

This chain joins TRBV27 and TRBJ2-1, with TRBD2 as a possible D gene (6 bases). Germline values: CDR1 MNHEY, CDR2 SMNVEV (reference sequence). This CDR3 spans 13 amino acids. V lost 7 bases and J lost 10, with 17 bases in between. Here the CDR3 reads CASTLTSTREQFF. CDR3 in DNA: TGTGCCAGCACCCTAACATCGACTAGAGAGCAGTTCTTC.

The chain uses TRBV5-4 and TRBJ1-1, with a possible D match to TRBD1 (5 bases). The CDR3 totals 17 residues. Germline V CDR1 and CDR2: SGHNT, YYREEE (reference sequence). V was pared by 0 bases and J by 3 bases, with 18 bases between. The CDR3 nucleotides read TGTGCCAGCAGCTTGGGGGGGGACCAGTCGATGCACACTGAAGCTTTCTTT. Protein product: CASSLGGDQSMHTEAFF.